This T cell receptor beta chain was captured by sequencing in a study of CD8 T cells in Susac syndrome. Looking at the study overall: The Susac syndrome patients that were sequenced included about six with active disease and 8 or 9 in remission. When their blood was taken, patients with Susac syndrome were therapy-naive, taking corticosteroids, or taking intravenous immunoglobulin alone.

Study observations and caveats: Clonal expansion was missing from Susac syndrome CD4+ T cell repertoires.

Regarding this clonotype: Its antigen is undetermined.

RNA was extracted with the RNeasy kit, and a quantity of about 0.45 to 1 ug was reverse transcribed using random hexamers. Amplification of TCR beta CDR3 across 54 Vbeta and 13 Jbeta was performed with immunoSEQ multiplex PCR. TCRdb recomputed calls from the immunoSEQ multiplex PCR reads with MiXCR, one row per CDR3 protein. The sample holds 150,000 to 200,000 distinct CDR3 sequences, approximately 94% seen once. Trimming at V came to 9 bases and at J to 5 bases, leaving 9 bases not matched to a gene. CDR3 length: 14 residues. Germline CDR1 and CDR2: SGHTS and YDEGEE. The sequencing input was CD4+ T cells from PBMCs. This TCR was recovered from a human donor with Susac syndrome. The chain uses TRBV5-8 and TRBJ2-1; 9 bases match TRBD2. The CDR3, as DNA: TGTGCCACGCGCCGGGCTAGCGGGAACAATGAGCAGTTCTTC. This translates into CATRRASGNNEQFF. Complete variable domain (other parts from reference TRBV5-8 and TRBJ2-1): EAGVTQSPTHLIKTRGQQATLRCSPISGHTSVYWYQQALGLGLQFLLWYDEGEERNRGNFPPRFSGRQFPNYSSELNVNALELEDSALYLCATRRASGNNEQFFGPGTRLTVL.